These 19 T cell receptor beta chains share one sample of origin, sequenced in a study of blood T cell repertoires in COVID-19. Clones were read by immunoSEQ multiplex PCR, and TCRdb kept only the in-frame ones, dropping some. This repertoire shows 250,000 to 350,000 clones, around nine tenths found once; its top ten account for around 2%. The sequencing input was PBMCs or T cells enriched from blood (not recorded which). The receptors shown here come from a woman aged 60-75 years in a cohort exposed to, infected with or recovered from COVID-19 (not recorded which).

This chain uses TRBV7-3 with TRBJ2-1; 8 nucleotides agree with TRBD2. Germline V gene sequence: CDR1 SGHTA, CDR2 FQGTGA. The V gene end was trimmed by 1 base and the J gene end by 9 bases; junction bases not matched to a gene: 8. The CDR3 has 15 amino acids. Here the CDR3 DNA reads TGTGCCAGCAGCTTAAACCGAGCGGGAGCTGGTGAGCAGTTCTTC. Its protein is CASSLNRAGAGEQFF. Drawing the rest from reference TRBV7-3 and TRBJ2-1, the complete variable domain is GAGVSQTPSNKVTEKGKYVELRCDPISGHTALYWYRQSLGQGPEFLIYFQGTGAADDSGLPNDRFFAVRPEGSVSTLKIQRTERGDSAVYLCASSLNRAGAGEQFFGPGTRLTVL.

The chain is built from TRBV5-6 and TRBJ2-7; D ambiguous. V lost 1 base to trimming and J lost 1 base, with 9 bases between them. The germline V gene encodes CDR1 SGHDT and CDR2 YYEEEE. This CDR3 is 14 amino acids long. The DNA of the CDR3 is TGTGCCAGCAGCTTGCTCGGTAAATCCTACGAGCAGTACTTC. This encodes CASSLLGKSYEQYF.

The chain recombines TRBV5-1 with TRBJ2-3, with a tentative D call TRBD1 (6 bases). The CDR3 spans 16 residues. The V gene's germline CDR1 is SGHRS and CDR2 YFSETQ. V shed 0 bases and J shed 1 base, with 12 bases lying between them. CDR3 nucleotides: TGCGCCAGCAGCTTGGAAGGGGGTGATGGCACAGATACGCAGTATTTT. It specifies CASSLEGGDGTDTQYF.

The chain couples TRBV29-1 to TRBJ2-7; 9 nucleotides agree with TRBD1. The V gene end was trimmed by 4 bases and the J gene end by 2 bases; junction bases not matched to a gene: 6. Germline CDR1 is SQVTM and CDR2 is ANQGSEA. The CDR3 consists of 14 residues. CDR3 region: CSVGARDRAYEQYF. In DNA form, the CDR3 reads TGCAGCGTTGGGGCCCGGGACAGGGCCTACGAGCAGTACTTC.

This chain's CDR3 is CASSLTGGGALTDTQYF. CDR3 DNA: TGTGCCAGCAGCTTGACGGGCGGGGGGGCCCTCACAGATACGCAGTATTTT. This sequence joins TRBV7-2 and TRBJ2-3; 9 bases map to TRBD2. The J segment lost 2 bases and the V segment lost 3 bases, leaving 9 bases of the junction unmatched. CDR3 length: 17 residues. Germline assignment: CDR1 SGHTA and CDR2 FQGNSA. Together with reference TRBV7-2 and TRBJ2-3, the CDR3 gives the full variable domain: GAGVSQSPSNKVTEKGKDVELRCDPISGHTALYWYRQSLGQGLEFLIYFQGNSAPDKSGLPSDRFSAERTGGSVSTLTIQRTQQEDSAVYLCASSLTGGGALTDTQYFGPGTRLTVL.

CDR3 amino acids: CASSLDGRNQPQHF. DNA for the CDR3: TGTGCCAGCAGCTTAGATGGGAGGAATCAGCCCCAGCATTTT. The genes are TRBV11-2 and TRBJ1-5; D gene uncertain. Germline V gives CDR1 SGHAT, CDR2 FQNNGV. The V and J ends lost 0 bases and 4 bases respectively, with 7 bases between them. The CDR3 runs to 14 residues.

DNA of the CDR3: TGTGCCAGCAGCTTAGCGTTGTCTAGCGGGAGGGCAAAGAGCACAGATACGCAGTATTTT. Its translation: CASSLALSSGRAKSTDTQYF. The genes are TRBV7-2 and TRBJ2-3; 12 positions agree with TRBD2. With V trimmed by 0 bases and J by 0 bases, 10 bases remained unmatched. The length of the CDR3 is 20 residues. Germline V gives CDR1 SGHTA, CDR2 FQGNSA.

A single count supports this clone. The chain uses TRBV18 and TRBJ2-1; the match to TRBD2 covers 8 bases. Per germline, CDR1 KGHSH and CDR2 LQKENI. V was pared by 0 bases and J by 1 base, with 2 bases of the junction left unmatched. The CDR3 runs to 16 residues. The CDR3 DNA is TGTGCCAGCTCACCACCGATAGCGGGGTCCTACAATGAGCAGTTCTTC. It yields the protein CASSPPIAGSYNEQFF.

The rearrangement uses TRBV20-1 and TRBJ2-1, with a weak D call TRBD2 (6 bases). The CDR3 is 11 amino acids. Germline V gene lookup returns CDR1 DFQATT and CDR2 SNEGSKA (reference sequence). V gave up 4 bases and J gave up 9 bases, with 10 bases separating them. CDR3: CSAIPRGEQFF. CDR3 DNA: TGCAGTGCTATTCCGCGGGGTGAGCAGTTCTTC.

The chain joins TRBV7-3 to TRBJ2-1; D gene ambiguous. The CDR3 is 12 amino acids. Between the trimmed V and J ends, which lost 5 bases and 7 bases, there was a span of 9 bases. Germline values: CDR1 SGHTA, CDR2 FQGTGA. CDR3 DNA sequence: TGTGCCAGCAGCCCCGGGTGGAATGAGCAGTTCTTC. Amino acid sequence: CASSPGWNEQFF.

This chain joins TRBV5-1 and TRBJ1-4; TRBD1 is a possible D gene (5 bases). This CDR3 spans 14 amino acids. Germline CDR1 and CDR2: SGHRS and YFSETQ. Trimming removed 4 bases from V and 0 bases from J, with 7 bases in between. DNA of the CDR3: TGCGCCAGCAGCCCAGGGACAACTAATGAAAAACTGTTTTTT. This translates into CASSPGTTNEKLFF.

The CDR3 sequence is CASRLGRERFSYEQYF. The CDR3 DNA reads TGTGCAAGTCGCTTAGGGCGGGAGCGATTCTCCTACGAGCAGTACTTC. V usage is TRBV12-2 and J usage is TRBJ2-7; the D call in the table, TRBD2, was not verified against the DNA. TRBV12-2 is a recognized pseudogene. The CDR3 runs 16 residues.

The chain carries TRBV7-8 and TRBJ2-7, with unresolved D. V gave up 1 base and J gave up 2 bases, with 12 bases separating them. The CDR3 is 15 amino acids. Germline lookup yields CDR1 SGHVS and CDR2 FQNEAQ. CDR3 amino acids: CASSLVGRGPYEQYF. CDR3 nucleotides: TGTGCCAGCAGCTTAGTTGGTCGTGGCCCCTACGAGCAGTACTTC.

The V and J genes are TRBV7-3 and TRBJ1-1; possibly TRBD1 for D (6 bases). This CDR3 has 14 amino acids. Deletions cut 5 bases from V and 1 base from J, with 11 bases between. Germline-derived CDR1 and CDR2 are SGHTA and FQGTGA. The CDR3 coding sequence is TGTGCCAGCAGCACGGGACATACGAACACTGAAGCTTTCTTT. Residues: CASSTGHTNTEAFF.

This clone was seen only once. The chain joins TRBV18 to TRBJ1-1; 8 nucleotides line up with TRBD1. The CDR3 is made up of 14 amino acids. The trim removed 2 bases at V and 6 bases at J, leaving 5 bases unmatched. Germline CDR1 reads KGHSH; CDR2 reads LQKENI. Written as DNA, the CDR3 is TGTGCCAGCTCACCAAACCCGGGACAGGCTGAAGCTTTCTTT. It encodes CASSPNPGQAEAFF. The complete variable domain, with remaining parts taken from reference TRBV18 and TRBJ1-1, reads NAGVMQNPRHLVRRRGQEARLRCSPMKGHSHVYWYRQLPEEGLKFMVYLQKENIIDESGMPKERFSAEFPKEGPSILRIQQVVRGDSAAYFCASSPNPGQAEAFFGQGTRLTVV.

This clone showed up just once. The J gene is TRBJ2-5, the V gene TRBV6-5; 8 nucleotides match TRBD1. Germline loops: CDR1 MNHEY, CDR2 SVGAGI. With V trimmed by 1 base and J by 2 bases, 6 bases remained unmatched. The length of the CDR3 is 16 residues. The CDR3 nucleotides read TGTGCCAGCAGTTACTTAGCAGGGGGCAAGCAAGAGACCCAGTACTTC. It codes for CASSYLAGGKQETQYF.

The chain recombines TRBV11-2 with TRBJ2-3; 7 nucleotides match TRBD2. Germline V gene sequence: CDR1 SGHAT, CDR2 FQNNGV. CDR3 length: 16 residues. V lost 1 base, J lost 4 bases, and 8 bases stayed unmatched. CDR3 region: CASSLVRGRGSDTQYF. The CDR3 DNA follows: TGTGCCAGCAGCTTAGTACGCGGGAGAGGGTCAGATACGCAGTATTTT. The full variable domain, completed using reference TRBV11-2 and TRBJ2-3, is EAGVAQSPRYKIIEKRQSVAFWCNPISGHATLYWYQQILGQGPKLLIQFQNNGVVDDSQLPKDRFSAERLKGVDSTLKIQPAKLEDSAVYLCASSLVRGRGSDTQYFGPGTRLTVL.

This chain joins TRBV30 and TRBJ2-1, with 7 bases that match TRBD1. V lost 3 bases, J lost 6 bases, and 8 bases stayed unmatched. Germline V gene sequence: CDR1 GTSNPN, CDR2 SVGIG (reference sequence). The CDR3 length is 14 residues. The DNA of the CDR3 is TGTGCCTGGAGCGGGTGGGCAGGGGGCAATGAGCAGTTCTTC. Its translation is CAWSGWAGGNEQFF.

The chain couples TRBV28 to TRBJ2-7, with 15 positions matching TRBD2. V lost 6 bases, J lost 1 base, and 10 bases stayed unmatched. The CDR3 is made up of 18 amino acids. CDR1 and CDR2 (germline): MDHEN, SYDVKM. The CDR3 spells CASSPPGLAGGDSYEQYF. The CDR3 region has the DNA TGTGCCAGCAGCCCGCCGGGACTAGCGGGAGGCGATTCCTACGAGCAGTACTTC.